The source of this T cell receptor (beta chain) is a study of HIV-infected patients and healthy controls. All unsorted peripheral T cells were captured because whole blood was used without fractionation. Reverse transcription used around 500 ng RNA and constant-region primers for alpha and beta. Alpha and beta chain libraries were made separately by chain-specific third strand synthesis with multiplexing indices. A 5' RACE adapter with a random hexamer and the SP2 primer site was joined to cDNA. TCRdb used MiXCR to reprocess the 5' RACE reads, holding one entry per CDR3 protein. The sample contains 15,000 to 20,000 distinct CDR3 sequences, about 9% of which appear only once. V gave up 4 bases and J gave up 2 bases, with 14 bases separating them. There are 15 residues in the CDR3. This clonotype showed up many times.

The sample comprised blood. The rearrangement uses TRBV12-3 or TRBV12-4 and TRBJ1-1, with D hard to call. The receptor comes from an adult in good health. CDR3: CASSSNPRINTEAFF. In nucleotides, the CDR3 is TGTGCCAGCAGTTCTAATCCCCGGATAAACACTGAAGCTTTCTTT.